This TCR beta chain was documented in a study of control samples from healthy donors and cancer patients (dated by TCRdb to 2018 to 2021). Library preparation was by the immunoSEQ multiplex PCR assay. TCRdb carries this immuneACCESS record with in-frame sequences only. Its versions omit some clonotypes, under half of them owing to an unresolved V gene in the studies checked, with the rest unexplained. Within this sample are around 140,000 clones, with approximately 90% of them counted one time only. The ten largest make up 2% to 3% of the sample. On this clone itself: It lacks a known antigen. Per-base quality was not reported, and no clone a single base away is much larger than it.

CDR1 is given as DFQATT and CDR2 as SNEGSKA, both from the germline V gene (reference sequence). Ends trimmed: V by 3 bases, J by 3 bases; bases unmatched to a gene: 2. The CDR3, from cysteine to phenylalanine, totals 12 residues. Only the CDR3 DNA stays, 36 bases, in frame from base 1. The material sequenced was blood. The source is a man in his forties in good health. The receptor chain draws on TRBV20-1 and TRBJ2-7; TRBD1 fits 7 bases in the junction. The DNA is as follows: TGCAGTGCTAGTAGACAGGGCTACGAGCAGTACTTC. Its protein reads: CSASRQGYEQYF.